Reported below is one T cell receptor (beta chain). This clone has just one count. The clone's antigen remains unknown. No clone much larger than this one lies a single base away; base qualities are absent. The sample originates from a study of blood T cell repertoires in COVID-19 (dated by TCRdb to 2018 to 2021). Notes on the research overall: Samples covering the acute and convalescent phases of COVID-19 were provided by collaborators in the United States, Italy and Spain. The repertoires were released in a freely available public database meant as a resource for research on the immune response to SARS-CoV-2. A de-identified subject ID, COVID-19 status, age in years and sex were almost always included in the sample metadata. Samples were obtained from the ongoing ImmuneRACE study (first 160 participants) and from 1,254 subjects provided by 6 global collaborators. The material from the prospective study consisted of cDNA or gDNA derived from T cells, B-cell-depleted T cells, or PBMCs. Deeply sampled blood TCRbeta repertoires from subjects exposed to, actively infected with, or recovered from COVID-19 were included in the dataset. Where HLA class I and class II types were available, the types were taken from metadata supplied by the sample provider, not from assay-based typing.

The paper as a whole reports these results and caveats: Clinical and demographic metadata were provided uncurated, with the amount varying by source and participant.

Participants in the prospective study were enrolled through a virtual design, were aged about 18 to 89 years, and lived in 20 to 30 United States geographic areas. Cohort assignment in the prospective study relied on participant-reported clinical history from a screening survey and a study questionnaire. For ImmuneRACE Cohort 3, a participant was defined as recovered based on two consecutive negative NP/OP PCR tests, clearance by a healthcare professional, or resolution of symptoms. Each participant in the prospective study had whole blood, serum and a nasopharyngeal or oropharyngeal swab collected by mobile phlebotomists. Prospective study participants could optionally give additional blood draws and questionnaires over an approximately 2-month period. Before DNA extraction, blood samples from the prospective study were shipped at room temperature or frozen. TCRbeta CDR3 regions were amplified from genomic DNA by means of the immunoSEQ Assay, a bias-controlled multiplex PCR. From the authors' description of their analysis: The number of nucleated cells in each sample was estimated from the amplification of reference gene primers within the assay. To quantify the absolute abundance of each unique TCRbeta CDR3 rearrangement, sequence reads were collapsed and filtered. For each sample, productive Simpson clonality was calculated by taking the square root of Simpson's diversity index across productive rearrangements. TCRdb stores this immuneACCESS table with in-frame sequences only. Part of the clones is absent; in the studies checked, under half of the shortfall reflects unresolved V genes, and no reason is known for the rest. That table gives V, J and clone size, and the DNA gave D and trimming. The sample contains some 97,000 clones, 80% to 90% of them found a single time. The ten most abundant clones make up 2% to 3% of the sample.

The V end loses 4 bases and the J end loses 5 bases, and a stretch of 2 bases separates them. CDR1 and CDR2 are drawn from the germline V gene: MDHEN, SYDVKM. Reading from cysteine to phenylalanine, the CDR3 counts 10 amino acids. Of all the DNA, just the CDR3 is kept, 30 bases in frame from base 1. The TCR originated in a woman in her forties or fifties who had recovered from COVID-19. The rearranged chain carries TRBV28 and TRBJ1-2; a confident D gene designation cannot be given. The sequencing sample was made of PBMCs or T cells enriched from blood (not recorded which). The base sequence is TGTGCCAGCAGTTCTTATGGCTACACCTTC. Translated, it reads CASSSYGYTF.